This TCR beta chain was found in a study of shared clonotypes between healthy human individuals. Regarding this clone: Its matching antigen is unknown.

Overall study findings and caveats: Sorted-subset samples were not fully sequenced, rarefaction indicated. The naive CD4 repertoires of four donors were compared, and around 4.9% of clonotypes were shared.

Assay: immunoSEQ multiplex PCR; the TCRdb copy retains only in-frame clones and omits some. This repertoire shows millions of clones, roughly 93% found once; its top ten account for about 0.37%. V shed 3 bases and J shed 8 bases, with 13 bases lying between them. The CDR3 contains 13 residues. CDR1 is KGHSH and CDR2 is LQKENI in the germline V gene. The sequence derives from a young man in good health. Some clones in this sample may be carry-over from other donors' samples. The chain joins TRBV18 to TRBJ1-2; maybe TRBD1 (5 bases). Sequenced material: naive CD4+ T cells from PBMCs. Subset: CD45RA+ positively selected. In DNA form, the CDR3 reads TGTGCCAGCTCACCCGGACAATCGGAGGGCTACACCTTC. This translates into CASSPGQSEGYTF.